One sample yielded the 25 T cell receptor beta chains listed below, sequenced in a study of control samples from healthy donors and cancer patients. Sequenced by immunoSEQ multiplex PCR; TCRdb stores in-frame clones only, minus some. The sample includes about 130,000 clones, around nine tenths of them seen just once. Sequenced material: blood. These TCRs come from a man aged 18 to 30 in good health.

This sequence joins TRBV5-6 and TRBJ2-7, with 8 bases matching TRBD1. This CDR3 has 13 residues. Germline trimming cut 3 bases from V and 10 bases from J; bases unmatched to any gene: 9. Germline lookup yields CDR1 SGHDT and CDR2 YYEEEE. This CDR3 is CASSSGAGGDQYF. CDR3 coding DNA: TGTGCCAGCAGCTCGGGCGCAGGGGGCGACCAGTACTTC. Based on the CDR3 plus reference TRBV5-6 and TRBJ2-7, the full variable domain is DAGVTQSPTHLIKTRGQQVTLRCSPKSGHDTVSWYQQALGQGPQFIFQYYEEEERQRGNFPDRFSGHQFPNYSSELNVNALLLGDSALYLCASSSGAGGDQYFGPGTRLTVT.

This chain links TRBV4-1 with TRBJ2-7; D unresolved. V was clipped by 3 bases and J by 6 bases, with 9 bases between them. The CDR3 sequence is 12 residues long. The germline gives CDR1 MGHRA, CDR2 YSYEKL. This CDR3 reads CASSHLVGEQYF. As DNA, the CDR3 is TGCGCCAGCAGCCACCTGGTAGGCGAGCAGTACTTC.

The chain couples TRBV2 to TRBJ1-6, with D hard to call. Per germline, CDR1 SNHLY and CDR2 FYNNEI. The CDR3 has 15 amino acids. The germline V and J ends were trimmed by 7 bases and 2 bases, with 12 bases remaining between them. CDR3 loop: CASTDRFAYNSPLHF. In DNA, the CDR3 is TGTGCCAGCACCGATAGGTTTGCCTATAATTCACCCCTCCACTTT. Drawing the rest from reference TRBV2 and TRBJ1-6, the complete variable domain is EPEVTQTPSHQVTQMGQEVILRCVPISNHLYFYWYRQILGQKVEFLVSFYNNEISEKSEIFDDQFSVERPDGSNFTLKIRSTKLEDSAMYFCASTDRFAYNSPLHFGNGTRLTVT.

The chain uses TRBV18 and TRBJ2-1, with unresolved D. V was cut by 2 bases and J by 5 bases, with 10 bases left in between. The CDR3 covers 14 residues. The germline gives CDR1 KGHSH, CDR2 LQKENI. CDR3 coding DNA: TGTGCCAGCTCACCAAGTACTCAGAACAATGAGCAGTTCTTC. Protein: CASSPSTQNNEQFF.

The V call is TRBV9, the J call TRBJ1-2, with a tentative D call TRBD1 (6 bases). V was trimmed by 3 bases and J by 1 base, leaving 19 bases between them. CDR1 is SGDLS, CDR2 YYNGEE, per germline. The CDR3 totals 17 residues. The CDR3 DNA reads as TGTGCCAGCAGCGCGACCTTGGGGCAGGGGTTTAACTATGGCTACACCTTC. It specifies CASSATLGQGFNYGYTF.

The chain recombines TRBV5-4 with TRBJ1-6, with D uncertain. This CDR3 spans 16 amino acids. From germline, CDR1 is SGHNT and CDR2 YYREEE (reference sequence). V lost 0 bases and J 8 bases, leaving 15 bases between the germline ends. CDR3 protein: CASSLDSVFRDSPLHF. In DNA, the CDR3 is TGTGCCAGCAGCTTGGATTCGGTCTTCCGCGATTCACCCCTCCACTTT. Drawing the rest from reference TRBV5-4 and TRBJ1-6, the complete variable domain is ETGVTQSPTHLIKTRGQQVTLRCSSQSGHNTVSWYQQALGQGPQFIFQYYREEENGRGNFPPRFSGLQFPNYSSELNVNALELDDSALYLCASSLDSVFRDSPLHFGNGTRLTVT.

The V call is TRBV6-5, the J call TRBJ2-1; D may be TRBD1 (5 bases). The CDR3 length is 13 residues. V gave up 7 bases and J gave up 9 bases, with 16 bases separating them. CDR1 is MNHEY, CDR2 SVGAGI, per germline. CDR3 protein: CASTQGWGGEQFF. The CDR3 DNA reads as TGTGCCAGCACCCAGGGATGGGGCGGTGAGCAGTTCTTC.

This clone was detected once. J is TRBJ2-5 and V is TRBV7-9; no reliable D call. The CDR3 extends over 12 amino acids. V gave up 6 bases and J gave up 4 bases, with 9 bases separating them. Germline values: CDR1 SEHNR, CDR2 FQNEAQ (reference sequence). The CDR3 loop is CASRSERETQYF. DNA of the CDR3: TGTGCCAGCAGATCCGAACGAGAGACCCAGTACTTC.

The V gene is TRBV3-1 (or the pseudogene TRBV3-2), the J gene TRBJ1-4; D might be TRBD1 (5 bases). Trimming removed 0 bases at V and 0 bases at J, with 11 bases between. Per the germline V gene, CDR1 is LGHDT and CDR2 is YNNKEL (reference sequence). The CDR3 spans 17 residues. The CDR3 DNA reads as TGTGCCAGCAGCCAAGAAGCTAGGGGTGCAACTAATGAAAAACTGTTTTTT. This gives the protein CASSQEARGATNEKLFF.

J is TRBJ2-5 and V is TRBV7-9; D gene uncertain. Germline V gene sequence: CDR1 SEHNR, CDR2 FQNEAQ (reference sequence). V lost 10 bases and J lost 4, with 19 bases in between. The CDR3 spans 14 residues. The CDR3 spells CATSRQAVGETQYF. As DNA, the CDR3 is TGTGCCACCTCACGTCAGGCGGTCGGAGAGACCCAGTACTTC.

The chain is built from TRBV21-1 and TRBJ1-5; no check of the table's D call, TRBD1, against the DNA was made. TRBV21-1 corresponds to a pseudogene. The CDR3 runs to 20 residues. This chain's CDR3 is CASSKGWDRGPYDPNQPQHF. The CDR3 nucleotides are TGTGCCAGCAGCAAAGGGTGGGACAGGGGACCTTACGATCCCAATCAGCCCCAGCATTTT.

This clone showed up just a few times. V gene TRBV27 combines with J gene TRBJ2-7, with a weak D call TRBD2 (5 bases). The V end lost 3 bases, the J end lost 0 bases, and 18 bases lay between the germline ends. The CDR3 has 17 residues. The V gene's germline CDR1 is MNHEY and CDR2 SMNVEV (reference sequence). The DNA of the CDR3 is TGTGCCAGCAGTTTCTCTGTACGCGGGCCGCGCTCCTACGAGCAGTACTTC. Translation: CASSFSVRGPRSYEQYF.

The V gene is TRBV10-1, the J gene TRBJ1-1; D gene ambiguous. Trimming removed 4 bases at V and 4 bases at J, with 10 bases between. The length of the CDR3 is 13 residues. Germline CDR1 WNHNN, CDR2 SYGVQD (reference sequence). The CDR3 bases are TGCGCCAGCAGTGTCGGACGGGTCACTGAAGCTTTCTTT. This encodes CASSVGRVTEAFF.

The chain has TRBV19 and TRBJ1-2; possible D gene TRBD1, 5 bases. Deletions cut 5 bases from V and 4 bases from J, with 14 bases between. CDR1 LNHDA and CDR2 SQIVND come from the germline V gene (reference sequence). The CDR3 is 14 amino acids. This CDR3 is CASSLDNRSYGYTF. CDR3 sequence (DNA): TGTGCCAGTAGTCTGGACAATCGCTCCTATGGCTACACCTTC. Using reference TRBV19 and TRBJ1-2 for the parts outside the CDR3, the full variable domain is DGGITQSPKYLFRKEGQNVTLSCEQNLNHDAMYWYRQDPGQGLRLIYYSQIVNDFQKGDIAEGYSVSREKKESFPLTVTSAQKNPTAFYLCASSLDNRSYGYTFGSGTRLTVV.

The CDR3 is CASSGGRGTEAFF. CDR3 bases: TGTGCCAGCAGCGGTGGGAGGGGAACTGAAGCTTTCTTT. The V and J genes are TRBV9 and TRBJ1-1, with D possibly TRBD1 on 5 matching bases. Trimming stripped 3 bases from V and 5 bases from J, with 11 bases between. The CDR3 extends over 13 amino acids. Germline V gene sequence: CDR1 SGDLS, CDR2 YYNGEE.

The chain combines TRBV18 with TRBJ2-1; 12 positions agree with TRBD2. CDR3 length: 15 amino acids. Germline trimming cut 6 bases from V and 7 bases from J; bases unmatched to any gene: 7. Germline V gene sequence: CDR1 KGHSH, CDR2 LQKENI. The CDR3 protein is CASSRLAGVSNEQFF. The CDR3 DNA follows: TGTGCCAGCTCGCGACTAGCGGGGGTATCTAATGAGCAGTTCTTC.

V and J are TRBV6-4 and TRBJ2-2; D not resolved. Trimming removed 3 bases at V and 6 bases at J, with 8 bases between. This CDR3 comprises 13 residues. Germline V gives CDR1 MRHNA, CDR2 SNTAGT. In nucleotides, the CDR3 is TGTGCCAGCAGTGAGGCGGCGTCCGGGGAGCTGTTTTTT. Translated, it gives CASSEAASGELFF.

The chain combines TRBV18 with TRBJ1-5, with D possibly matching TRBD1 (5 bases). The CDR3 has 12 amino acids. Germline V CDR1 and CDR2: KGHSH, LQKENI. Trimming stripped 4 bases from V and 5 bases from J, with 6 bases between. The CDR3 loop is CASSRGDQPQHF. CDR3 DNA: TGTGCCAGCTCACGAGGGGATCAGCCCCAGCATTTT.

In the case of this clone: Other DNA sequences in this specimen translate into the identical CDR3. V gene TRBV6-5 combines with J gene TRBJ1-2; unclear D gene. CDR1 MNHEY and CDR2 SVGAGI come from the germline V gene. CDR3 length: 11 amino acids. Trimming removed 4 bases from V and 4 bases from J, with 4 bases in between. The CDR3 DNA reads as TGTGCCAGCAGTTCCATCTATGGCTACACCTTC. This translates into CASSSIYGYTF.

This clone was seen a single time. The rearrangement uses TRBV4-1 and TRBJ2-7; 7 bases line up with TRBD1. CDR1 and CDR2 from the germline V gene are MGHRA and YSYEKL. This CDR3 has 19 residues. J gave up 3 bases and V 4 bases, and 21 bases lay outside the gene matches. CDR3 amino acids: CASSRILTGEPGQNYEQYF. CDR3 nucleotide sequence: TGCGCCAGCAGCCGGATCTTAACAGGCGAACCGGGACAGAACTACGAGCAGTACTTC.

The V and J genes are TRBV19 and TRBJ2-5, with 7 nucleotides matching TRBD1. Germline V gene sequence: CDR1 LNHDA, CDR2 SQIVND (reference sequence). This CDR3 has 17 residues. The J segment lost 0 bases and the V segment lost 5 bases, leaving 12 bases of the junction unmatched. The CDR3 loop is CASSSSLQGIYQETQYF. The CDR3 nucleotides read TGTGCCAGTAGTTCTTCTCTACAGGGGATATACCAAGAGACCCAGTACTTC.

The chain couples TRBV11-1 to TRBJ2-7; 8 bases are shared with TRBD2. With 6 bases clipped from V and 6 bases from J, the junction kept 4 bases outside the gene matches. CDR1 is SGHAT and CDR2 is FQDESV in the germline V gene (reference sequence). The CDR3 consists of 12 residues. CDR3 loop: CASSYTSGEQYF. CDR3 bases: TGTGCCAGCAGTTATACTAGCGGCGAGCAGTACTTC. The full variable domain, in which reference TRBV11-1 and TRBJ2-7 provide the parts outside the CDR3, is EAEVAQSPRYKITEKSQAVAFWCDPISGHATLYWYRQILGQGPELLVQFQDESVVDDSQLPKDRFSAERLKGVDSTLKIQPAELGDSAMYLCASSYTSGEQYFGPGTRLTVT.

CDR3 sequence reads: CASRALYEQYF. The CDR3 nucleotides read TGTGCCAGCAGGGCTCTCTACGAGCAGTACTTC. This chain links TRBV6-5 with TRBJ2-7; D not certain. Trimming left V 6 bases short and J 3 bases short, with 6 bases between. This CDR3 has 11 residues. Looked up from germline, CDR1 is MNHEY and CDR2 is SVGAGI.

The CDR3 DNA follows: TGTGCCAGCAGCCAGGCCCTAACAGGGGTTTTAGATACGCAGTATTTT. Translated: CASSQALTGVLDTQYF. The V and J genes are TRBV3-1 (or the pseudogene TRBV3-2) and TRBJ2-3, with TRBD1 matching over 7 bases. This CDR3 spans 16 amino acids. CDR1 is LGHDT, CDR2 YNNKEL, per germline (reference sequence). Trimming at V came to 3 bases and at J to 5 bases, leaving 11 bases not matched to a gene.

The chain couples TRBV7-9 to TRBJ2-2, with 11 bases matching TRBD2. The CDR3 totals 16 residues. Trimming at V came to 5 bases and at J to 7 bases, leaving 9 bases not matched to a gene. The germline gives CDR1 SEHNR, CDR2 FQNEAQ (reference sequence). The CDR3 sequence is CASSPGLAGRIGELFF. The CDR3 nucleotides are TGTGCCAGCAGCCCAGGACTAGCGGGTAGGATCGGGGAGCTGTTTTTT.